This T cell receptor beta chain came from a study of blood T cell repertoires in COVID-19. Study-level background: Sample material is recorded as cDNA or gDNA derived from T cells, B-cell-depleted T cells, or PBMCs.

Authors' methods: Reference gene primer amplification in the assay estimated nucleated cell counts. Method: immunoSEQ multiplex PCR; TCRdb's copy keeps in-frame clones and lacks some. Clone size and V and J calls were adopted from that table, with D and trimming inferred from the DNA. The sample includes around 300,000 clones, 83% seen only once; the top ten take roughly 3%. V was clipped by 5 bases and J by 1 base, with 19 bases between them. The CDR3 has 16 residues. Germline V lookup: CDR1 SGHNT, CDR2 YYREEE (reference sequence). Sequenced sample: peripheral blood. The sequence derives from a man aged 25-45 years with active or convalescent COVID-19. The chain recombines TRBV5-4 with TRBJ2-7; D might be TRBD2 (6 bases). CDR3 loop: CASSPIAAMGSYEQYF. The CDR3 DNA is TGTGCCAGCAGTCCCATAGCGGCCATGGGGTCCTACGAGCAGTACTTC.